This T cell receptor beta chain was recovered during a study of identical twins. Study-level results: Insertions were reduced in abundant cord blood beta clonotypes but not in memory repertoires.

This clonotype was detected many times. Its target is unknown. In TCRdb, the 5' RACE reads were re-called with MiXCR into one record per CDR3 protein. Of 500,000 to 600,000 distinct CDR3 sequences listed, roughly a fifth are singletons. Germline trimming cut 5 bases from V and 12 bases from J; bases unmatched to any gene: 14. This CDR3 contains 14 residues. Germline V gene sequence: CDR1 ENHRY, CDR2 SYGVKD. These data were also reused for a study on T cells expressing NK-cell markers. That source reports: The TCR beta repertoires originated in sorted CD3+CD56+NKG2C+, CD3+CD56+NKG2C- and CD3+CD56-NKG2C+ T cells. Clarity on HCMV specificity was lacking for the expanded NKG2C+ T cell clones.

The sequence came from a woman younger than 35 in good health. Input material: CD4+ T cells sorted from blood. This chain uses TRBV10-3 with TRBJ2-3; 7 positions match TRBD2. Here the CDR3 reads CAISTALGEGSQYF. The CDR3, as DNA: TGTGCCATCAGTACCGCCCTAGGGGAGGGGTCACAGTATTTT.